At least ten counts were recorded for the clone carrying this TCR beta chain. Antigen unknown. These data come from a study of blood T cells in healthy people across ages. Sample-barcoded 5' priming and a J-beta primer mix drove a second PCR of about 6 to 11 cycles. TCRdb called the 5' RACE reads again in MiXCR, with one record for every CDR3 protein. Of hundreds of thousands of distinct CDR3 sequences in the sample, less than 35% were seen once. Whole-study results and caveats: Roughly linearly, TCR beta diversity per million T cells fell as age increased.

The CDR3 is made up of 13 amino acids. In germline, CDR1 is MGHRA, CDR2 YSYEKL. Trimming left V 1 base short and J 6 bases short, with 7 bases between. Those donating, healthy Caucasian individuals from Russia, were aged about 6 to 100. Isolating PBMCs gave at least 6.5 million of these cells per sample. V is TRBV4-1 and J is TRBJ1-5, with D unclear. Sequencing was done on a sample of blood. The sequence derives from a woman over 75 in good health. CDR3 sequence reads: CASSQVLRQPQHF. CDR3 coding DNA: TGCGCCAGCAGCCAAGTCCTACGTCAGCCCCAGCATTTT.